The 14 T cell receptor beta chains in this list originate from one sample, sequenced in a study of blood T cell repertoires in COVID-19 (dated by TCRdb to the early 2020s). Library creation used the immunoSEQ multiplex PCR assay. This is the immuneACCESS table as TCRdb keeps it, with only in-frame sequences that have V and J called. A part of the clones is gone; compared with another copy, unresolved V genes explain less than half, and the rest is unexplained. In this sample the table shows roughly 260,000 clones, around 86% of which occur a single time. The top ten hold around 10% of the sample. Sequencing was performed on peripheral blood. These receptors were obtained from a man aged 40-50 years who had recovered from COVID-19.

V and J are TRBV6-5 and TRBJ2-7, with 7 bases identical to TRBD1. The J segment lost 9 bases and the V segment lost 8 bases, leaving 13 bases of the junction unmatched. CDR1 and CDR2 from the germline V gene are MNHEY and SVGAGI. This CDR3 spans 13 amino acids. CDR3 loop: CASLPPGQRGQYF. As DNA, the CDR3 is TGTGCCAGCCTACCACCGGGACAGAGGGGGCAGTACTTC.

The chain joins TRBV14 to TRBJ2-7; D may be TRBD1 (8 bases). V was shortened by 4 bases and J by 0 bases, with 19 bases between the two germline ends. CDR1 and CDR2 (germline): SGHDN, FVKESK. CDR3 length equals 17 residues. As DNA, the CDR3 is TGTGCCAGCAGCCCACTTACAGGGGGGGCCCTCTCCTACGAGCAGTACTTC. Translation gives CASSPLTGGALSYEQYF.

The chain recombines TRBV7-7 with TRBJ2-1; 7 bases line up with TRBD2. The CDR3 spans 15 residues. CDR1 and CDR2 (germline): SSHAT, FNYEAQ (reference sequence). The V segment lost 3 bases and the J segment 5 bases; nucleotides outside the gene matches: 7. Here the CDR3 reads CASSLGEGGNNEQFF. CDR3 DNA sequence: TGTGCCAGCAGCTTGGGGGAGGGAGGGAACAATGAGCAGTTCTTC.

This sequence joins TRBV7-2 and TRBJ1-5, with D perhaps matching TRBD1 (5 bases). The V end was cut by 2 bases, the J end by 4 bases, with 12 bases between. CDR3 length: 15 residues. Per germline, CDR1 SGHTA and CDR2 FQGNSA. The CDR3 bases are TGTGCCAGCAGCTTACTCGGACATCCGAATCAGCCCCAGCATTTT. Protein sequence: CASSLLGHPNQPQHF.

The CDR3 nucleotides read TGTGCCAGCAGCCCGACGGGGGATGGCTACACCTTC. It yields the protein CASSPTGDGYTF. The rearrangement links TRBV7-2 to TRBJ1-2; D perhaps matches TRBD1 (5 bases). In germline, CDR1 is SGHTA, CDR2 FQGNSA. This CDR3 is 12 amino acids long. V was trimmed by 5 bases and J by 6 bases, leaving 10 bases between them.

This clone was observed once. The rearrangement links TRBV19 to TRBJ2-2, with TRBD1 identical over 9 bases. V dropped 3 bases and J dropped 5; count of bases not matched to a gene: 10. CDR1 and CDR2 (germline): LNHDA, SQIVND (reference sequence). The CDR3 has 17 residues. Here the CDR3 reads CASSIGRGTGKTGELFF. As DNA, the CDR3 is TGTGCCAGTAGTATCGGTCGGGGGACAGGGAAAACCGGGGAGCTGTTTTTT.

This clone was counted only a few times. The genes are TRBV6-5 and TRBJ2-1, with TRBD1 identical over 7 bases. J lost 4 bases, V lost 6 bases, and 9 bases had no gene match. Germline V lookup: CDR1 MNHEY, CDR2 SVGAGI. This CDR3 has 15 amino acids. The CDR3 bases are TGTGCCAGCAGGATAACAGGGGTGGAATACAATGAGCAGTTCTTC. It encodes CASRITGVEYNEQFF.

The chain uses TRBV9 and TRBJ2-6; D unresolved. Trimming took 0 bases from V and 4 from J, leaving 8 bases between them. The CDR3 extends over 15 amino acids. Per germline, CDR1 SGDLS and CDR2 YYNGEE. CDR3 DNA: TGTGCCAGCAGCGTAGGTGCTAGGGGGGCCAACGTCCTGACTTTC. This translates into CASSVGARGANVLTF.

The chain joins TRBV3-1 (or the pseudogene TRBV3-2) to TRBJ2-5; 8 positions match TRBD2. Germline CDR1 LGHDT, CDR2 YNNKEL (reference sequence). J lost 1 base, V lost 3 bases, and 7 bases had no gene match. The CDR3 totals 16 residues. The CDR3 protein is CASSQASGGRQETQYF. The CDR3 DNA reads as TGTGCCAGCAGCCAGGCGAGCGGGGGACGCCAAGAGACCCAGTACTTC.

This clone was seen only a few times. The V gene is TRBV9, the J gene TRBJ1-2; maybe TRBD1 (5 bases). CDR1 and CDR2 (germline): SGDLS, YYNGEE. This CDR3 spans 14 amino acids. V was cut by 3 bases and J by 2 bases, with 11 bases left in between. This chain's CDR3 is CASSGPTGNYGYTF. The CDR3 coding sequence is TGTGCCAGCAGCGGACCTACAGGAAACTATGGCTACACCTTC.

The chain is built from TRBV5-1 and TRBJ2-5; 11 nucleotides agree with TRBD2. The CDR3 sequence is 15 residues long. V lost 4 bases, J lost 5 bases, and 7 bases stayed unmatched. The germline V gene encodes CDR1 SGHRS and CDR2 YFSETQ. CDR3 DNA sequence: TGCGCCAGCAGCAATAGCGGGAGGGCCGAGGAGACCCAGTACTTC. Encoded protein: CASSNSGRAEETQYF.

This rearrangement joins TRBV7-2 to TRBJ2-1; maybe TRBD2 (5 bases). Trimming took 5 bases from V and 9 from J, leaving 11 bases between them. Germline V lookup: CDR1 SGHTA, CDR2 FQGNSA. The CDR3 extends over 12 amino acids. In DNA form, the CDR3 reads TGTGCCAGCAGCAATAGCGAAGGTGAGCAGTTCTTC. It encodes CASSNSEGEQFF.

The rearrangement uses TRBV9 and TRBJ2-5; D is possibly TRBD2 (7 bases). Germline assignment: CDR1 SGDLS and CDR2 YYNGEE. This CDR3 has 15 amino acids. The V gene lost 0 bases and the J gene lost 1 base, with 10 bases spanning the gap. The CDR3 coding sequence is TGTGCCAGCAGCGTAGGAGGGGGGGCCCAAGAGACCCAGTACTTC. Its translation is CASSVGGGAQETQYF.

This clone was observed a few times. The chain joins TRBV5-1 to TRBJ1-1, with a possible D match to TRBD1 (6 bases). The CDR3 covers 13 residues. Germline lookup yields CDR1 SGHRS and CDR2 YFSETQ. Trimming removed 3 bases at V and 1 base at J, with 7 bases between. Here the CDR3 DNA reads TGCGCCAGCAGCTCGACAGGGAACACTGAAGCTTTCTTT. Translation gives CASSSTGNTEAFF.